The source of this T cell receptor beta chain is a study of PD-1 blockade in mismatch repair-deficient tumors. Study context: Patients had fewer than 15 mismatch repair-deficient cancer types and were previously treated and progressing.

The study's findings and limits: Tumor-resident clones, often absent from pretreatment blood, expanded after pembrolizumab and then contracted.

Method: immunoSEQ multiplex PCR; TCRdb's copy keeps in-frame clones and lacks some. Counted here are some 66,000 clones, 70% to 90% occurring once; the ten biggest clones make up approximately 13%. This clone was recorded once. The antigen remains unidentified. CDR1 and CDR2 (germline): SQVTM, ANQGSEA. This CDR3 is 16 amino acids long. Trimming removed 5 bases at V and 1 base at J, with 20 bases between. Mismatch repair deficiency was confirmed in all patients, by PCR or immunohistochemistry. The TCR-sequenced patients were a few responders to pembrolizumab. The V call is TRBV29-1, the J call TRBJ2-5; no definite D call. The sequenced sample was peripheral blood, obtained 52 weeks after starting pembrolizumab. The TCR originated in an adult with mismatch repair-deficient cancer. The CDR3 region is CSVPRSPFISQETQYF. For the CDR3, the DNA is TGCAGCGTTCCTAGGTCGCCTTTCATATCCCAAGAGACCCAGTACTTC.